These 18 T cell receptor beta chains came from one sample sequenced in a study of cytomegalovirus exposure and HLA in healthy donors. The PCR used 60 Vbeta and 13 Jbeta primers. The data were produced by immunoSEQ multiplex PCR, yet TCRdb's version contains in-frame clones alone and is incomplete. The table includes fewer than 200,000 clones, 75% to 90% detected once. Input material: PBMCs. These receptors were taken from a woman aged 50 to 65 in good health and CMV-seropositive.

The chain employs TRBV7-8 and TRBJ2-3, with 13 bases fitting TRBD2. The ends lost 5 bases at V and 3 bases at J; junction bases unmatched: 14. Germline V gene lookup returns CDR1 SGHVS and CDR2 FQNEAQ. The CDR3 is 19 residues long. CDR3 in DNA: TGTGCCAGCAGCCGGAAGACTAGCGGGAGGCCGGGGGCTACAGATACGCAGTATTTT. It yields the protein CASSRKTSGRPGATDTQYF.

This clone was observed a single time. This sequence joins TRBV19 and TRBJ1-5; D remains unclear. Trimming stripped 1 base from V and 5 bases from J, with 6 bases between. The germline gives CDR1 LNHDA, CDR2 SQIVND (reference sequence). The CDR3 runs 13 residues. The CDR3 nucleotides read TGTGCCAGTAGTATAGCAAATTATCAGCCCCAGCATTTT. It codes for CASSIANYQPQHF. Looking up the rest from reference TRBV19 and TRBJ1-5 gives the full variable domain: DGGITQSPKYLFRKEGQNVTLSCEQNLNHDAMYWYRQDPGQGLRLIYYSQIVNDFQKGDIAEGYSVSREKKESFPLTVTSAQKNPTAFYLCASSIANYQPQHFGDGTRLSIL.

The chain carries TRBV27 and TRBJ2-3, with 7 nucleotides matching TRBD1. Germline-derived CDR1 and CDR2 are MNHEY and SMNVEV (reference sequence). The trim removed 10 bases at V and 2 bases at J, leaving 12 bases unmatched. CDR3 size: 15 residues. DNA for the CDR3: TGTGCCACCTCCAGGGGGAAGGTCCTCACAGATACGCAGTATTTT. It codes for CATSRGKVLTDTQYF.

The chain employs TRBV4-2 and TRBJ1-2, with 9 positions matching TRBD1. Looked up from germline, CDR1 is LGHNA and CDR2 is YNFKEQ. Trimming at V came to 0 bases and at J to 4 bases, leaving 6 bases not matched to a gene. This CDR3 has 16 residues. CDR3 nucleotide sequence: TGTGCCAGCAGCCAAGAGGTGGACAGGGGTACCTATGGCTACACCTTC. Translating gives CASSQEVDRGTYGYTF.

The V and J genes are TRBV7-8 and TRBJ2-1, with 7 nucleotides matching TRBD1. The CDR3 extends over 16 amino acids. V gave up 1 base and J gave up 8 bases; unmatched junction bases: 11. Germline values: CDR1 SGHVS, CDR2 FQNEAQ. The CDR3 sequence is CASSLVTGKLVDEQFF. The CDR3 DNA sequence: TGTGCCAGCAGCTTAGTGACAGGGAAGTTGGTCGATGAGCAGTTCTTC.

The V call is TRBV5-3, the J call TRBJ2-3; 10 bases map to TRBD2. TRBV5-3 is known as an ORF, though its function is uncertain. V trimming: 1 base; J trimming: 5 bases; junction bases outside the gene matches: 7. The CDR3 length is 16 residues. In DNA form, the CDR3 reads TGTGCCAGAAGCTTGTGTCAAGCGGGGGGGCAAGATACGCAGTATTTT. Protein: CARSLCQAGGQDTQYF.

A note on this clone: Compared with germline, one end of the junction differs, possibly owing to a read error. V gene TRBV7-9 combines with J gene TRBJ1-4; TRBD1 agrees at 8 bases. CDR3 length: 14 residues. In germline, CDR1 is SEHNR, CDR2 FQNEAQ (reference sequence). The CDR3 DNA reads TGTTCCAGCAGCCCCGGGGACAGGTTTGAAAAACTGTTTTTT. Translated: CSSSPGDRFEKLFF.

The CDR3 DNA reads TGTGCCAGTAGTTTGACAGGGCAATACGAGCAGTACTTC. This gives the protein CASSLTGQYEQYF. The rearrangement joins TRBV19 to TRBJ2-7; 7 nucleotides line up with TRBD1. Germline V gives CDR1 LNHDA, CDR2 SQIVND (reference sequence). V shed 5 bases, J shed 4 bases, and the junction held 5 bases outside the gene matches. This CDR3 region has 13 residues.

This rearrangement joins TRBV19 to TRBJ2-5, with a possible D match to TRBD2 (5 bases). Germline CDR1 is LNHDA and CDR2 is SQIVND (reference sequence). Trimming took 3 bases from V and 4 from J, leaving 9 bases between them. This CDR3 comprises 13 residues. The CDR3 region has the DNA TGTGCCAGTAGTATTCCTAGCACAGAGACCCAGTACTTC. This sequence encodes CASSIPSTETQYF.

This chain connects TRBV5-4 to TRBJ2-5, with TRBD2 identical over 11 bases. This CDR3 contains 17 residues. Germline loops: CDR1 SGHNT, CDR2 YYREEE (reference sequence). The V gene end was trimmed by 3 bases and the J gene end by 5 bases; junction bases not matched to a gene: 12. The CDR3 DNA reads as TGTGCCAGCAGCTCCGCTCCTAGCGGGGGGCAGGGGGAGACCCAGTACTTC. This encodes CASSSAPSGGQGETQYF.

This sequence joins TRBV7-2 and TRBJ2-1; 10 bases fit TRBD2. V gave up 5 bases and J gave up 1 base; unmatched junction bases: 5. Germline CDR1 and CDR2: SGHTA and FQGNSA. The CDR3 totals 16 residues. CDR3 loop: CASSISGGVSYNEQFF. DNA of the CDR3: TGTGCCAGCAGCATCAGCGGGGGGGTTTCCTACAATGAGCAGTTCTTC.

The CDR3 loop reads CASSLVGRAHEQYF. The CDR3 DNA reads as TGTGCCAGCAGCTTGGTCGGGAGGGCCCACGAGCAGTACTTC. The chain uses TRBV5-4 and TRBJ2-7; 8 nucleotides agree with TRBD2. CDR3 size: 14 residues. J was trimmed by 5 bases and V by 0 bases; bases with no gene match: 4. The germline CDR1 and CDR2 sequences are SGHNT and YYREEE (reference sequence).

The chain recombines TRBV27 with TRBJ2-3, with TRBD1 identical over 7 bases. The CDR3 consists of 16 residues. Germline values: CDR1 MNHEY, CDR2 SMNVEV (reference sequence). J gave up 0 bases and V 5 bases, and 8 bases lay outside the gene matches. CDR3 coding DNA: TGTGCCAGCAGTCGGAACAGGGGTCCTAGCACAGATACGCAGTATTTT. It translates to CASSRNRGPSTDTQYF.

CDR3 region: CSTSEAGDGYTF. The CDR3 DNA follows: TGCAGCACTTCGGAGGCGGGCGATGGCTACACCTTC. This chain uses TRBV29-1 with TRBJ1-2, with D hard to call. CDR3 length equals 12 residues. Germline CDR1 SQVTM, CDR2 ANQGSEA. Trimming pared 8 bases from V and 6 bases from J, leaving 16 bases between.

The genes are TRBV2 and TRBJ1-6; TRBD1 matches 7 bases. CDR3 size: 15 residues. CDR1 and CDR2 (germline): SNHLY, FYNNEI. Trimming took 8 bases from V and 7 from J; bases not matched to a gene: 11. CDR3 nucleotide sequence: TGTGCCAGCCTATGGGACGGGACAGAAAATTCACCCCTCCACTTT. Protein product: CASLWDGTENSPLHF.

This clone was seen a few times. Here the CDR3 reads CASSPRQGDGELFF. In DNA form, the CDR3 reads TGTGCCAGCAGCCCGAGACAGGGGGACGGGGAGCTGTTTTTT. This sequence joins TRBV7-9 and TRBJ2-2; 9 nucleotides match TRBD1. Germline V gene data show CDR1 as SEHNR and CDR2 as FQNEAQ (reference sequence). This CDR3 has 14 amino acids. With 5 bases clipped from V and 7 bases from J, the junction kept 5 bases outside the gene matches. The variable domain in full, with the rest retrieved from reference TRBV7-9 and TRBJ2-2, is DTGVSQNPRHKITKRGQNVTFRCDPISEHNRLYWYRQTLGQGPEFLTYFQNEAQLEKSRLLSDRFSAERPKGSFSTLEIQRTEQGDSAMYLCASSPRQGDGELFFGEGSRLTVL.

The genes are TRBV5-1 and TRBJ1-1; D gene ambiguous. V lost 2 bases to trimming and J lost 1 base, with 6 bases between them. From germline, CDR1 is SGHRS and CDR2 YFSETQ. The CDR3 has 13 residues. The CDR3 loop is CASSFNRNTEAFF. The CDR3 region has the DNA TGCGCCAGCAGCTTTAACAGGAACACTGAAGCTTTCTTT.

The chain carries TRBV11-2 and TRBJ2-7, with D hard to call. CDR1 SGHAT and CDR2 FQNNGV come from the germline V gene. Between the trimmed V and J ends, which lost 4 bases and 10 bases, there was a span of 11 bases. The CDR3 length is 11 residues. The CDR3 region is CASSSVGSQYF. The DNA for the CDR3 is TGTGCCAGCAGCTCGGTGGGCAGTCAGTACTTC.